The clone carrying this T cell receptor (beta chain) is medium-sized by share. Its antigen is not identified. The data stem from a study of tumor-infiltrating lymphocytes in primary liver carcinoma. Constant-region priming of roughly 0.45 ug total RNA yielded TCR beta cDNA. Each TCR beta library was derived from three nested multiplex PCR rounds that employed slightly modified ARM-PCR. Use of TRBV1-TRBV30 forward primers with a C-beta reverse primer characterized the first two PCR rounds, which lasted about 10 cycles each. From the multiplex PCR reads, TCRdb called clonotypes with MiXCR, one entry per CDR3 protein. The sample consists of about 29,000 distinct CDR3 sequences, about 79% of them appearing once. Unsorted bulk tissue, roughly 20-32 mg of it, served as the source for co-extraction of RNA and DNA. Germline CDR1 SQVTM, CDR2 ANQGSEA. CDR3 length: 15 residues. The V segment lost 3 bases and the J segment 2 bases; nucleotides outside the gene matches: 5.

Regarding the study as a whole: Tumors carried a top-250-clone fraction significantly exceeding that of blood (p = 0.039). Overlap in tumor-adjacent and tumor-blood pairs fell below that of tumor region pairs. There were only about 8-24% of top clones found in all five tumor regions.

Sample: liver tumor tissue from sampling region 5. This sample's subset: tumor region T5, tumor centre. The receptor's source is a man aged 40-55 years with primary liver carcinoma and hepatitis B virus infection. The chain employs TRBV29-1 and TRBJ2-3, with 10 nucleotides matching TRBD2. The CDR3, as DNA: TGCAGCGTTGAGCTACTAGCGGGGACCACAGATACGCAGTATTTT. This encodes CSVELLAGTTDTQYF.